A single sample gave rise to the 20 T cell receptor beta chains below, sequenced in a study of beta chain features in type 1 diabetes (dated by TCRdb to between 2017 and 2018). General study outcomes and caveats: A moderate but significant shortening of TCRB CDR3 length was observed in type 1 diabetes patients in all four CD4+ subsets.

To prepare the library, the immunoSEQ multiplex PCR assay was applied. All of the isolated RNA was reverse transcribed with the High Capacity cDNA Reverse Transcription Kit, so expressed TCRB transcripts were sequenced. TCRdb limited this immuneACCESS table to in-frame rearrangements with V and J called. A share of clones is missing; checked studies link under half to unresolved V genes, and the rest is unexplained. The sample records roughly 260,000 clones, about a tenth of which are singletons. In total, the top ten clones hold approximately 0.015% of the sample. Antigens for these TCRs are unknown. Specimen: naive CD4+ T cells from blood. The label giving this sample's cell subset or site can be read as: true naive CD4+ T cells. These TCRs come from a man aged 30-40 years with type 1 diabetes.

This clone was detected a few times. The chain joins TRBV7-3 to TRBJ1-1; D remains unclear. Trimming shortened V by 4 bases and J by 2 bases, and 14 bases separated the two germline ends. This CDR3 is built from 15 residues. Germline V gene sequence: CDR1 SGHTA, CDR2 FQGTGA. CDR3 sequence: CASSSLGRLNTEAFF. CDR3 in DNA: TGTGCCAGCAGCTCTCTGGGGAGACTTAACACTGAAGCTTTCTTT.

The V gene is TRBV6-6, the J gene TRBJ2-3, with 12 bases fitting TRBD2. There are 16 residues in the CDR3. Germline assignment: CDR1 MNHNY and CDR2 SVGAGI (reference sequence). With V trimmed by 5 bases and J by 0 bases, 3 bases remained unmatched. CDR3 coding DNA: TGTGCCAGCAGTGGCACTAGCGGGGGGAGCACAGATACGCAGTATTTT. It yields the protein CASSGTSGGSTDTQYF.

In its sample, this clone was seen a few times. J is TRBJ2-7 and V is TRBV29-1, with a tentative D call TRBD1 (6 bases). CDR1 and CDR2 from the germline V gene are SQVTM and ANQGSEA. Trimming removed 7 bases from V and 5 bases from J, with 18 bases in between. The CDR3 runs to 13 residues. Written as DNA, the CDR3 is TGCAGCGGAATTACAGGGTTAGTCGACGAGCAGTACTTC. Residues: CSGITGLVDEQYF.

The CDR3 nucleotides are TGTGCCAGCAGTTTGCTAGCGGGGGAGAGCACAGATACGCAGTATTTT. Protein product: CASSLLAGESTDTQYF. The J gene is TRBJ2-3, the V gene TRBV28, with 10 bases lining up with TRBD2. After removal of 3 bases from V and 0 bases from J, the junction contained 3 bases not matched to a gene. This CDR3 contains 16 residues. Germline V gene lookup returns CDR1 MDHEN and CDR2 SYDVKM.

This clone was observed a few times. The chain couples TRBV6-6 to TRBJ1-5, with D hard to call. CDR3 length: 13 residues. Germline V CDR1 and CDR2: MNHNY, SVGAGI (reference sequence). V was trimmed by 5 bases and J by 7 bases, leaving 12 bases between them. The CDR3 nucleotides are TGTGCCAGCAGTCCCCAATCCCGGCAGCCCCAGCATTTT. This sequence encodes CASSPQSRQPQHF.

The chain links TRBV7-9 to TRBJ1-4, with 9 bases lining up with TRBD1. This CDR3 has 14 residues. The J segment lost 8 bases and the V segment lost 4 bases, leaving 5 bases of the junction unmatched. The germline CDR1 and CDR2 sequences are SEHNR and FQNEAQ (reference sequence). CDR3: CASSSGQGVEKLFF. CDR3 nucleotide sequence: TGTGCCAGCAGCTCGGGACAGGGCGTGGAAAAACTGTTTTTT.

This clone was counted between two and nine times. This rearrangement joins TRBV5-1 to TRBJ2-7, with TRBD1 identical over 12 bases. CDR1 is SGHRS, CDR2 YFSETQ, per germline. The junction had 9 bases not matched to a gene; V was cut back by 3 bases and J by 5 bases. The CDR3 is 16 residues long. The CDR3 sequence is CASSSKPGQGADEQYF. CDR3 nucleotides: TGCGCCAGCAGCTCGAAACCGGGACAGGGGGCCGACGAGCAGTACTTC.

This clone has at least ten counts. CDR3 region: CASSHSVLTF. For the CDR3, the DNA is TGCGCCAGCAGCCATTCGGTCCTGACTTTC. This sequence joins TRBV4-3 and TRBJ2-6; D is ambiguous. Trimming left V 3 bases short and J 13 bases short, with 4 bases between. The CDR3 extends over 10 amino acids. Per germline, CDR1 LGHNA and CDR2 YSLEER.

This clone occurred a few times. V usage is TRBV18 and J usage is TRBJ2-6, with D tentatively TRBD2 (6 bases). The CDR3 is made up of 16 amino acids. Germline values: CDR1 KGHSH, CDR2 LQKENI. Deletions cut 2 bases from V and 4 bases from J, with 12 bases between. The CDR3 DNA follows: TGTGCCAGCTCACCAAGGAGGGCAACGGGGGCCAACGTCCTGACTTTC. Its translation: CASSPRRATGANVLTF. The full variable domain, with the rest looked up from reference TRBV18 and TRBJ2-6, is NAGVMQNPRHLVRRRGQEARLRCSPMKGHSHVYWYRQLPEEGLKFMVYLQKENIIDESGMPKERFSAEFPKEGPSILRIQQVVRGDSAAYFCASSPRRATGANVLTFGAGSRLTVL.

The CDR3 DNA is TGTGCCAGCAGTGGAGCGGGGGGGCTTCGGAATGAGCAGTTCTTC. It is translated as CASSGAGGLRNEQFF. The chain recombines TRBV7-2 with TRBJ2-1; 10 bases line up with TRBD2. V was clipped by 6 bases and J by 7 bases; unmatched bases: 9. CDR1 is SGHTA and CDR2 is FQGNSA in the germline V gene. There are 15 residues in the CDR3.

The chain combines TRBV10-3 with TRBJ2-5; D gene ambiguous. Germline CDR1 ENHRY, CDR2 SYGVKD. With 2 bases removed from V and 4 bases from J, the gap between germline ends came to 5 bases. The CDR3 has 12 amino acids. The DNA for the CDR3 is TGTGCCATCAGTGAGATACTAGAGACCCAGTACTTC. It yields the protein CAISEILETQYF.

This clone was detected only a few times. The chain has TRBV18 and TRBJ2-2, with 8 bases aligning to TRBD1. Germline loops: CDR1 KGHSH, CDR2 LQKENI. This CDR3 comprises 14 residues. Trimming removed 5 bases from V and 3 bases from J; junction bases left unmatched: 2. CDR3 in DNA: TGTGCCAGCTCAACACAGGGGGACACCGGGGAGCTGTTTTTT. Translating gives CASSTQGDTGELFF.

This clone was found a few times. The genes are TRBV11-1 and TRBJ2-7; D possibly corresponds to TRBD2 (5 bases). The CDR3 is made up of 15 amino acids. V lost 4 bases, J lost 0 bases, and 13 bases lay in between. Germline-derived CDR1 and CDR2 are SGHAT and FQDESV (reference sequence). The CDR3: CASSSRTASSYEQYF. CDR3 DNA sequence: TGTGCCAGCAGCTCCAGGACTGCTAGCTCCTACGAGCAGTACTTC.

The genes are TRBV7-3 and TRBJ2-7, with D possibly matching TRBD2 (6 bases). The V end lost 1 base, the J end lost 4 bases, and 11 bases lay between the germline ends. Germline V gene lookup returns CDR1 SGHTA and CDR2 FQGTGA. The length of the CDR3 is 14 residues. The CDR3 coding sequence is TGTGCCAGCAGCTTAATTTCCGGGAGTTACGAGCAGTACTTC. Translation gives CASSLISGSYEQYF.

This clone came up a few times. The rearrangement uses TRBV4-2 and TRBJ1-1, with D perhaps matching TRBD1 (5 bases). The germline V and J ends were trimmed by 4 bases and 5 bases, with 14 bases remaining between them. From germline, CDR1 is LGHNA and CDR2 YNFKEQ. The CDR3 length is 14 residues. CDR3 residues: CASSPIGGETEAFF. CDR3 DNA: TGTGCCAGCAGCCCGATCGGGGGGGAGACTGAAGCTTTCTTT.

This clone appeared many times. The V and J genes are TRBV29-1 and TRBJ2-1, with unresolved D. CDR3 size: 13 residues. V was pared by 4 bases and J by 12 bases, with 19 bases between. Germline V gives CDR1 SQVTM, CDR2 ANQGSEA. The CDR3 loop reads CSVGHRRGVGQFF. The CDR3 DNA follows: TGCAGCGTTGGACACCGCCGTGGTGTAGGGCAGTTCTTC.

This clone occurred a few times. The chain has TRBV4-3 and TRBJ2-2; D unresolved. V lost 0 bases, J lost 4 bases, and 6 bases lay in between. This CDR3 spans 14 amino acids. Germline V CDR1 and CDR2: LGHNA, YSLEER. As DNA, the CDR3 is TGCGCCAGCAGCCAAGATCTAGGCACCGGGGAGCTGTTTTTT. Its translation: CASSQDLGTGELFF.

The chain links TRBV28 to TRBJ2-5; TRBD2 is a possible D gene (5 bases). The CDR3 covers 16 residues. The germline CDR1 and CDR2 sequences are MDHEN and SYDVKM. V dropped 5 bases and J dropped 5 bases, with 21 bases sitting between them. The CDR3 is CASSIRGPRSLETQYF. CDR3 DNA: TGTGCCAGCAGTATACGGGGTCCCCGGAGTTTGGAGACCCAGTACTTC.

This rearrangement joins TRBV7-2 to TRBJ1-1; D remains ambiguous. CDR1 and CDR2 from the germline V gene are SGHTA and FQGNSA. Trimming cost V 8 bases and J 0 bases, with 13 bases left between them. The CDR3 is made up of 14 amino acids. Here the CDR3 reads CASEPKPMNTEAFF. The CDR3 DNA reads as TGTGCCAGCGAGCCTAAGCCGATGAACACTGAAGCTTTCTTT.

This clone was seen a handful of times. The chain carries TRBV15 and TRBJ2-7; tentative D call: TRBD2 (5 bases). The CDR3 contains 17 residues. In germline, CDR1 is LNHNV, CDR2 YYDKDF (reference sequence). V was cut by 2 bases and J by 3 bases, with 20 bases left in between. The CDR3 DNA reads as TGTGCCACCAGCAGATCGCAAGGAAGAGGACTGAGCTACGAGCAGTACTTC. This codes for CATSRSQGRGLSYEQYF.